This T cell receptor (beta chain) was observed in a study of T cell responses to AZD1222 COVID-19 vaccine. Study-level findings and limits: The peak T cell response came first, and repertoires were sampled only after it. Females made up more of the donors, who were largely white British, and clonal diversity may have come out too low.

Method: immunoSEQ multiplex PCR; TCRdb's copy keeps in-frame clones and lacks some. Of 160,000 or so clones in the sample, about 92% were seen once. Germline CDR1 reads GTSNPN; CDR2 reads SVGIG (reference sequence). With 4 bases clipped from V and 4 bases from J, the junction kept 6 bases outside the gene matches. The CDR3 loop spans 14 amino acids. In the case of this clone: The antigen is unknown.

The rearrangement links TRBV30 to TRBJ1-1; the match to TRBD1 covers 10 bases. This sequence was found in an adult who received the AZD1222 COVID-19 vaccine. Sequencing was performed on peripheral blood, taken 28 days after the second AZD1222 dose. CDR3 sequence (DNA): TGTGCCTGGAACCCGGGACAGGGGTTCACTGAAGCTTTCTTT. It codes for CAWNPGQGFTEAFF.